What follows describes a single T cell receptor beta chain. These data are taken from a study of control samples from healthy donors and cancer patients. Germline V gene sequence: CDR1 SGHNT, CDR2 YYREEE (reference sequence). The CDR3 totals 15 residues. The V and J ends lost 0 bases and 7 bases respectively, with 13 bases between them. Profiling relied on immunoSEQ multiplex PCR, and the TCRdb table lists in-frame clones only, not all of them. The profile covers some 30,000 clones, with about 90% appearing a single time and approximately 3.6% taken by the ten largest. Sequencing was carried out using formalin-fixed, paraffin-embedded tissue. V gene TRBV5-4 combines with J gene TRBJ1-4; D possibly corresponds to TRBD1 (5 bases). The origin of this receptor is a female donor with melanoma. The CDR3 reads CASSLEGTGGEKLFF. The CDR3 DNA sequence: TGTGCCAGCAGCTTGGAGGGGACGGGGGGTGAAAAACTGTTTTTT.